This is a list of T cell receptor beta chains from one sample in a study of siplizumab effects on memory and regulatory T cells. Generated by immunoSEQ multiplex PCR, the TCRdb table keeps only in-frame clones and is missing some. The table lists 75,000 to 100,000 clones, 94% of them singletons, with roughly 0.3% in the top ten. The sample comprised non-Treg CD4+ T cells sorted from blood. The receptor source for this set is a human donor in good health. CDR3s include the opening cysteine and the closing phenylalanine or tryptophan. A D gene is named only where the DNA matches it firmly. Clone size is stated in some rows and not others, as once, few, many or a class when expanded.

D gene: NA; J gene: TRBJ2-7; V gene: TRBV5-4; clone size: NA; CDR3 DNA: TGTGCCAGCAGCTCCGACAGTCGTGACGAGCAGTACTTC; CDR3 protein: CASSSDSRDEQYF
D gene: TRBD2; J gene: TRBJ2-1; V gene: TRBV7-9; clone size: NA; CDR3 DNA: TGTGCCAGCAGCTTCGGGGGGAGGGCCACCAACCCCTACAATGAGCAGTTCTTC; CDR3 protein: CASSFGGRATNPYNEQFF
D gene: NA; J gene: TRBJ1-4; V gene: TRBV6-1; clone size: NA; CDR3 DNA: TGTGCCAGCACCGCTCGGGGGCCGTCTAATGAAAAACTGTTTTTT; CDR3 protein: CASTARGPSNEKLFF
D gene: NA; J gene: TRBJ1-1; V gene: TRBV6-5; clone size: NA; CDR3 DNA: TGTGCCAGCAGTTCGGGGAGTTTGAACACTGAAGCTTTCTTT; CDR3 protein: CASSSGSLNTEAFF
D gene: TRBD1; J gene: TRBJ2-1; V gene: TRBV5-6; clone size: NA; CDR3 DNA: TGTGCCAGCAGCCCGGGACAGATAATCAATGAGCAGTTCTTC; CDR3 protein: CASSPGQIINEQFF
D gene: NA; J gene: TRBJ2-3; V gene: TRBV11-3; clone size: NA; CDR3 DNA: TGTGCCAGCAGCGAACAGGGTAGGAGCACAGATACGCAGTATTTT; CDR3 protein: CASSEQGRSTDTQYF
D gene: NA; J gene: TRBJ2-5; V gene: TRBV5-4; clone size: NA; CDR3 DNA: TGTGCCAGCAGCCATACAGGGCAACAAGAGACCCAGTACTTC; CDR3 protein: CASSHTGQQETQYF
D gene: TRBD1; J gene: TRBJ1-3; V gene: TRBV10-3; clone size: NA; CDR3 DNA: TGTGCCATCAGTGTTGACAGGGGGTTGCTCGGAAACACCATATATTTT; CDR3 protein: CAISVDRGLLGNTIYF
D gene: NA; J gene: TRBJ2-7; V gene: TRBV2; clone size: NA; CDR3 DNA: TGTGCCAGCAACTGGGGGGGACAGGCGAACTACGAGCAGTACTTC; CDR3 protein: CASNWGGQANYEQYF
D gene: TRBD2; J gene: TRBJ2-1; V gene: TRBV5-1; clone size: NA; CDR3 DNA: TGCGCCAGCAGCCTACCTAGCGGGAGGGACAATGAGCAGTTCTTC; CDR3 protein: CASSLPSGRDNEQFF
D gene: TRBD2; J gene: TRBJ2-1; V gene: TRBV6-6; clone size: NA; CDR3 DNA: TGTGCCAGCAGTAAGCTAGCGGGAGAGTACAATGAGCAGTTCTTC; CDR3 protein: CASSKLAGEYNEQFF
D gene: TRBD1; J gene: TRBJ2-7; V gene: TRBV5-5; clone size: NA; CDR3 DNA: TGTGCCAGCACCTTGCGGGGACAGGGGTGGTACGAGCAGTACTTC; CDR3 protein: CASTLRGQGWYEQYF
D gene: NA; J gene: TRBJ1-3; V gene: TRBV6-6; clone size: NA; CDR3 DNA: TGTGCCAGCAGCCCGCGGGGTAGCCTTTCTGGAAACACCATATATTTT; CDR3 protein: CASSPRGSLSGNTIYF
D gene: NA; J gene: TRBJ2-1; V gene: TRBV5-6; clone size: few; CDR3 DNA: TGTGCCAGCAGCTTGGCAGAGAATCCCTACAATGAGCAGTTCTTC; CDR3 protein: CASSLAENPYNEQFF
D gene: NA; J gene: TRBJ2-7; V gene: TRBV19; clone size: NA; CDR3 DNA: TGTGCCAGTACAATAGGTGGGGGCGAACTTTACGAGCAGTACTTC; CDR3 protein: CASTIGGGELYEQYF
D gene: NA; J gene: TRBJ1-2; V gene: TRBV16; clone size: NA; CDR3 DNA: TGTGCCAGCAGCACAAGCGGGATAATCTATGGCTACACCTTC; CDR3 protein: CASSTSGIIYGYTF
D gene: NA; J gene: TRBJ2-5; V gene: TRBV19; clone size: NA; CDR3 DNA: TGTGCCAGTAGTATTATCGGCAGGGGAAAACAAGAGACCCAGTACTTC; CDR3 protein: CASSIIGRGKQETQYF
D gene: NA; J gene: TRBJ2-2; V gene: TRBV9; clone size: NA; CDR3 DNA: TGTGCCAGCAGCGTAGCTAAAGGAGGGGAGCTGTTTTTT; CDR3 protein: CASSVAKGGELFF
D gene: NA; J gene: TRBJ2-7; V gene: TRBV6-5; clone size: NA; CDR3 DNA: TGTGCCAGCAGTTCCCTCGGACAGACCCGACAAGAGCAGTACTTC; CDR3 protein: CASSSLGQTRQEQYF
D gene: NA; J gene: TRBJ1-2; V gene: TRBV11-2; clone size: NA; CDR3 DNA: TGTGCCAGCAGCTTAGGTGGGTCAAACTATGGCTACACCTTC; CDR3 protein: CASSLGGSNYGYTF
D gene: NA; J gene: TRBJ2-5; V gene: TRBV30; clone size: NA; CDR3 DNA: TGTGCCTTCTCCGGGGGCAGCCTCACCGAGACCCAGTACTTC; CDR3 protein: CAFSGGSLTETQYF
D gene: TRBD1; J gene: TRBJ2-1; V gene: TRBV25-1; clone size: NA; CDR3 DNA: TGTGCCAGCAGACCGGGACAGGGGATGTTGGATGAGCAGTTCTTC; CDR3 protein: CASRPGQGMLDEQFF
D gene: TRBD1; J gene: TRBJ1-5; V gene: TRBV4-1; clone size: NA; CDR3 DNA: TGCGCCAGCAGCCAAGATGTGGACAGGGGTCAGCCCCAGCATTTT; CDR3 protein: CASSQDVDRGQPQHF
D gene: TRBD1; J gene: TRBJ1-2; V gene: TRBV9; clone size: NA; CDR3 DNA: TGTGCCAGCAGCGATGCCCTTTTACAGGGGACCCCATATGGCTACACCTTC; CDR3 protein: CASSDALLQGTPYGYTF
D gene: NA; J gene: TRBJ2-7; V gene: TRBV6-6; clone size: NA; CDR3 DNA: TGTGCCAGCAGCTTACAGGGTACCTACGAGCAGTACTTC; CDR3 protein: CASSLQGTYEQYF
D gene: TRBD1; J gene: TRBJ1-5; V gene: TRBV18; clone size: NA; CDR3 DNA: TGTGCCAGCTCACAAACAGGGACAGTTGATCAGCCCCAGCATTTT; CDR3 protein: CASSQTGTVDQPQHF
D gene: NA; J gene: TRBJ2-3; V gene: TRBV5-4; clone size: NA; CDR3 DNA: TGTGCCAGCAGCCCACCGGGAGATACGCAGTATTTT; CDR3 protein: CASSPPGDTQYF
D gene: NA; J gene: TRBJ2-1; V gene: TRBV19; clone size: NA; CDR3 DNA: TGTGCCAGTAGTGTCCAGGGGGGCGATGAGCAGTTCTTC; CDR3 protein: CASSVQGGDEQFF
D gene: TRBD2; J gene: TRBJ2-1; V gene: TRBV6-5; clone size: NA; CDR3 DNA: TGTGCCAGCAGTTACCAAGGGACTAGCGGGGGTGAGCAGTTCTTC; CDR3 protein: CASSYQGTSGGEQFF
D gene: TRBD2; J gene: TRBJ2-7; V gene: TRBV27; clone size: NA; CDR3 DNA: TGTGCCAGCAGTTTATCCGCGGGAGGTGCTTATGTTGGTGAGCAGTACTTC; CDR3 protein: CASSLSAGGAYVGEQYF
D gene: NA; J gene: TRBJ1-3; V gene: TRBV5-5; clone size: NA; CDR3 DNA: TGTGCCAGTATGACGGCTCCTGGAAACACCATATATTTT; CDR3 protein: CASMTAPGNTIYF
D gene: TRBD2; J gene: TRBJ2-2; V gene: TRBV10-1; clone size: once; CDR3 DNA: TGCGCCAGCAGTGGTATTCCTCGGCTAGCGGGGGGCACCGGGGAGCTGTTTTTT; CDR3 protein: CASSGIPRLAGGTGELFF
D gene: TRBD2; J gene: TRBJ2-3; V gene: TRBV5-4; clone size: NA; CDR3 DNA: TGTGCCAGCAGCTCGGGACTAGCGGTACTTAGCACAGATACGCAGTATTTT; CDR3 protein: CASSSGLAVLSTDTQYF
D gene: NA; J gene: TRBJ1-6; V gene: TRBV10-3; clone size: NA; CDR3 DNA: TGTGCCATCCTCGGGGGGGGGCACTTT; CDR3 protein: CAILGGGHF
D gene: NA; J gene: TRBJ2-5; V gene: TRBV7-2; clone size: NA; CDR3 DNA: TGTGCCAGCAGCTTAGGGCCGCTGCAAGAGACCCAGTACTTC; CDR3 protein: CASSLGPLQETQYF
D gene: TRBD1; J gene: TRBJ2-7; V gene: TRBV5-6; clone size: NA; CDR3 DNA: TGTGCCAGCACCCGGGACAGGGCCTACGAGCAGTACTTC; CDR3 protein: CASTRDRAYEQYF
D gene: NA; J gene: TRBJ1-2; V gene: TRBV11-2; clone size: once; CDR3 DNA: TGTGCCAGCAGCTCCAACAGGGATGGCTACACCTTC; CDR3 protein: CASSSNRDGYTF
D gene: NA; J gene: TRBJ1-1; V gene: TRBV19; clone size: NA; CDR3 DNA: TGTGCCAGTAGTATACAGGGGAACGCTGAAGCTTTCTTT; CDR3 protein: CASSIQGNAEAFF
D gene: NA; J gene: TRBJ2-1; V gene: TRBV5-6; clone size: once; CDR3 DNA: TGTGCCAGCAGCCATAGTGGGCGGCCCTACAATGAGCAGTTCTTC; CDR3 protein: CASSHSGRPYNEQFF
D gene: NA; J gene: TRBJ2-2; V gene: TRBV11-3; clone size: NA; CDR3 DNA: TGTGCCAGCAGATCGGACAGAATCACCGGGGAGCTGTTTTTT; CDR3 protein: CASRSDRITGELFF
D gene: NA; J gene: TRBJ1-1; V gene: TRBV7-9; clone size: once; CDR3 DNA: TGTGCCAGCAGCGTGGACGGACTAGAAGCTTTCTTT; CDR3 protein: CASSVDGLEAFF
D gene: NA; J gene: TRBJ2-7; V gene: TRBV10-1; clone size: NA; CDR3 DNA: TGCGCCAGCAGTGATAGCAGGGATATGCCCCAGTACTTC; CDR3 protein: CASSDSRDMPQYF
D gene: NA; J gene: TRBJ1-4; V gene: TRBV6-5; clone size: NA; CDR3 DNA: TGTGCCAGCAGTTACGGGGGCGTGGATGAAAAACTGTTTTTT; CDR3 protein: CASSYGGVDEKLFF
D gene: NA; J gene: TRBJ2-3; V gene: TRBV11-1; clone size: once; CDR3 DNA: TGTGCCAGCAGCTTAGGTACAGATACGCAGTATTTT; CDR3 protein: CASSLGTDTQYF